The 27 T cell receptor beta chains given below trace back to one sample, sequenced in a study of blood T cell repertoires in COVID-19. Generated by immunoSEQ multiplex PCR, the TCRdb table keeps only in-frame clones and is missing some. The table records more than 60,000 clones, roughly 70% of them present only once. The sequencing input was peripheral blood. Every receptor here comes from a human donor with acute or convalescent COVID-19. The donor label of this sample is uncertain.

The chain employs TRBV14 and TRBJ1-5, with 9 bases that match TRBD1. V was pared by 6 bases and J by 0 bases, with 15 bases of the junction left unmatched. The length of the CDR3 is 19 residues. Germline CDR1 and CDR2: SGHDN and FVKESK. CDR3 sequence: CASSTPGQGKIYSNQPQHF. DNA of the CDR3: TGTGCCAGCAGTACCCCGGGACAGGGAAAAATATATAGCAATCAGCCCCAGCATTTT.

This clone was counted only a few times. V usage is TRBV5-1 and J usage is TRBJ2-2; 8 bases agree with TRBD2. Germline lookup yields CDR1 SGHRS and CDR2 YFSETQ. This CDR3 has 15 residues. V lost 3 bases and J lost 0; bases outside the gene matches: 1. CDR3 residues: CASSWGLANTGELFF. CDR3 in DNA: TGCGCCAGCAGCTGGGGACTAGCGAACACCGGGGAGCTGTTTTTT.

Sample share makes this clone medium-sized. The rearrangement joins TRBV5-1 to TRBJ2-5, with TRBD1 identical over 7 bases. V gave up 0 bases and J gave up 2 bases; unmatched junction bases: 1. Germline assignment: CDR1 SGHRS and CDR2 YFSETQ. The CDR3 spans 14 residues. Here the CDR3 reads CASSLEGQQETQYF. Written as DNA, the CDR3 is TGCGCCAGCAGCTTGGAGGGACAGCAAGAGACCCAGTACTTC.

The chain joins TRBV6-2 or TRBV6-3 to TRBJ2-6; 11 bases fit TRBD2. CDR3 length: 19 residues. J lost 0 bases, V lost 0 bases, and 4 bases had no gene match. Germline loops: CDR1 MNHEY, CDR2 SVGEGT. CDR3 sequence: CASSYSRGTSGSGANVLTF. DNA of the CDR3: TGTGCCAGCAGTTACTCGAGAGGGACTAGCGGCTCTGGGGCCAACGTCCTGACTTTC.

This clone was found a few times. The chain recombines TRBV15 with TRBJ1-5; TRBD1 agrees at 8 bases. V was clipped by 1 base and J by 4 bases; unmatched bases: 3. This CDR3 is 15 amino acids long. Per the germline V gene, CDR1 is LNHNV and CDR2 is YYDKDF (reference sequence). In DNA, the CDR3 is TGTGCCACCAGCAGAGGCGGACAGGGTAATCAGCCCCAGCATTTT. As protein: CATSRGGQGNQPQHF.

The rearrangement joins TRBV6-2 or TRBV6-3 to TRBJ1-2, with D hard to call. CDR3 length: 15 residues. Trimming removed 5 bases at V and 4 bases at J, with 17 bases between. The germline gives CDR1 MNHEY, CDR2 SVGEGT. The CDR3, as DNA: TGTGCCAGCAGTGGGCTTTGGATCTACTCCTATGGCTACACCTTC. Its translation is CASSGLWIYSYGYTF.

The chain uses TRBV19 and TRBJ2-7; 9 bases align to TRBD2. The V gene's germline CDR1 is LNHDA and CDR2 SQIVND (reference sequence). The CDR3 loop spans 14 amino acids. Trimming cost V 4 bases and J 2 bases; bases outside gene matches: 3. The CDR3 nucleotides are TGTGCCAGTAGTAGGGCGGGAGGGCCCTACGAGCAGTACTTC. This codes for CASSRAGGPYEQYF.

V is TRBV2 and J is TRBJ1-5, with a possible D match to TRBD1 (5 bases). CDR3 length equals 12 residues. V gave up 3 bases and J gave up 6 bases, with 6 bases separating them. The germline V gene has CDR1 SNHLY and CDR2 FYNNEI. The CDR3 sequence is CASSDRAQPQHF. The DNA of the CDR3 is TGTGCCAGCAGTGACAGGGCTCAGCCCCAGCATTTT.

The chain is built from TRBV30 and TRBJ1-1; D unclear. Trimming took 8 bases from V and 1 from J, leaving 14 bases between them. Germline-derived CDR1 and CDR2 are GTSNPN and SVGIG (reference sequence). The CDR3 extends over 13 amino acids. CDR3 loop: CAHGTDRNTEAFF. The DNA of the CDR3 is TGTGCCCACGGTACAGATCGGAACACTGAAGCTTTCTTT.

V usage is TRBV7-9 and J usage is TRBJ2-5, with D possibly being TRBD1 (5 bases). V was cut by 3 bases and J by 4 bases, with 12 bases left in between. Germline V gene sequence: CDR1 SEHNR, CDR2 FQNEAQ (reference sequence). This CDR3 is 14 amino acids long. The CDR3 is CASSFYQGGETQYF. The CDR3 DNA follows: TGTGCCAGCAGCTTCTATCAGGGCGGAGAGACCCAGTACTTC.

This rearrangement joins TRBV7-6 to TRBJ1-4, with a possible D match to TRBD1 (6 bases). Germline values: CDR1 SGHVS, CDR2 FNYEAQ. Trimming stripped 5 bases from V and 8 bases from J, with 18 bases between. CDR3 length: 15 amino acids. CDR3 in DNA: TGTGCCAGCAGCCAACCGGGAACAGGGCACGAAAAACTGTTTTTT. Translating gives CASSQPGTGHEKLFF.

The V and J genes are TRBV2 and TRBJ2-7, with D unclear. This CDR3 spans 12 amino acids. Trimming cost V 0 bases and J 4 bases, with 4 bases left between them. CDR1 and CDR2 (germline): SNHLY, FYNNEI. The CDR3 nucleotides are TGTGCCAGCAGTGAAGCGCAGTACGAGCAGTACGTC. It is translated as CASSEAQYEQYV.

The chain uses TRBV24-1 and TRBJ1-5; D unclear. The V gene's germline CDR1 is KGHDR and CDR2 SFDVKD. Trimming removed 4 bases at V and 4 bases at J, with 7 bases between. The CDR3 runs to 13 residues. The CDR3 here is CATSDHRNQPQHF. As DNA, the CDR3 is TGTGCCACCAGTGACCACAGAAATCAGCCCCAGCATTTT.

This clone was detected many times. The rearrangement links TRBV18 to TRBJ1-6, with TRBD1 as a possible D gene (5 bases). V lost 4 bases, J lost 6 bases, and 13 bases lay in between. The V gene's germline CDR1 is KGHSH and CDR2 LQKENI. This CDR3 comprises 15 residues. The CDR3, as DNA: TGTGCCAGCTCACTCTCGACAGATCCTAATTCACCCCTCCACTTT. This gives the protein CASSLSTDPNSPLHF.

The chain is built from TRBV28 and TRBJ2-2; 12 bases agree with TRBD2. The CDR3 spans 15 residues. After removal of 10 bases from V and 5 bases from J, the junction contained 8 bases not matched to a gene. Germline assignment: CDR1 MDHEN and CDR2 SYDVKM. The CDR3 protein is CAIRTLAGGTGELFF. In DNA form, the CDR3 reads TGTGCCATCCGAACACTAGCGGGAGGAACCGGGGAGCTGTTTTTT.

This chain connects TRBV3-1 (or the pseudogene TRBV3-2) to TRBJ2-2; TRBD2 agrees at 7 bases. In germline, CDR1 is LGHDT, CDR2 YNNKEL (reference sequence). V shed 1 base, J shed 4 bases, and the junction held 0 bases outside the gene matches. The CDR3 spans 14 residues. The CDR3 protein is CASSQGGGTGELFF. Here the CDR3 DNA reads TGTGCCAGCAGCCAAGGCGGGGGCACCGGGGAGCTGTTTTTT.

This sequence joins TRBV15 and TRBJ2-7, with TRBD1 matching 7 bases. CDR3 length: 14 residues. Trimming removed 3 bases from V and 2 bases from J; junction bases left unmatched: 4. CDR1 and CDR2 from the germline V gene are LNHNV and YYDKDF (reference sequence). CDR3 nucleotide sequence: TGTGCCACCAGCAGCCGGGACAGACCCTACGAGCAGTACGTC. This sequence encodes CATSSRDRPYEQYV.

The V call is TRBV28, the J call TRBJ1-2, with D unresolved. The V gene lost 5 bases and the J gene lost 2 bases, with 12 bases spanning the gap. The CDR3 spans 14 residues. Germline CDR1 is MDHEN and CDR2 is SYDVKM. This CDR3 reads CASSPRTGNYGYTF. The CDR3 region has the DNA TGTGCCAGCAGTCCGCGGACGGGAAACTATGGCTACACCTTC.

The chain joins TRBV28 to TRBJ2-7; TRBD2 might be the D (6 bases). Trimming shortened V by 11 bases and J by 0 bases, and 14 bases separated the two germline ends. The CDR3 length is 13 residues. Germline V gene sequence: CDR1 MDHEN, CDR2 SYDVKM. The CDR3 bases are TGTGCCCTGCAAGCGGGTCTCTCCTACGAGCAGTACTTC. Residues: CALQAGLSYEQYF.

This chain joins TRBV20-1 and TRBJ1-5; D is unclear. The CDR3 covers 12 residues. Germline CDR1 reads DFQATT; CDR2 reads SNEGSKA (reference sequence). V dropped 3 bases and J dropped 5 bases, with 8 bases sitting between them. CDR3 sequence (DNA): TGCAGTGCTAGTTCCCGAGATCAGCCCCAGCATTTT. Translation gives CSASSRDQPQHF.

The chain is built from TRBV9 and TRBJ2-2; D is undetermined. In germline, CDR1 is SGDLS, CDR2 YYNGEE. V was shortened by 1 base and J by 1 base, with 5 bases between the two germline ends. The CDR3 is 14 amino acids. Here the CDR3 DNA reads TGTGCCAGCAGCGTATCAGGGAACACCGGGGAGCTGTTTTTT. Protein product: CASSVSGNTGELFF.

The chain links TRBV19 to TRBJ2-5, with 7 bases identical to TRBD1. Unmatched junction bases numbered 6, after V lost 5 bases and J lost 9 bases. CDR1 is LNHDA, CDR2 SQIVND, per germline (reference sequence). The CDR3 length is 12 residues. In DNA, the CDR3 is TGTGCCAGTAGTGAGGGGGCCAAATCCCAGTACTTC. Amino acids: CASSEGAKSQYF.

V is TRBV28 and J is TRBJ2-1, with TRBD2 as a possible D gene (5 bases). The germline CDR1 and CDR2 sequences are MDHEN and SYDVKM. The CDR3 is made up of 14 amino acids. V shed 2 bases and J shed 10 bases, with 15 bases lying between them. CDR3 nucleotides: TGTGCCAGCAGTTTACGAGGGCCGGGCAGGGAGCAGTTCTTC. As protein: CASSLRGPGREQFF.

This rearrangement joins TRBV4-2 to TRBJ2-3; 9 bases agree with TRBD2. V gave up 0 bases and J gave up 4 bases; unmatched junction bases: 5. CDR3 size: 16 residues. Germline-derived CDR1 and CDR2 are LGHNA and YNFKEQ. CDR3 region: CASSQESGGFADTQYF. CDR3 sequence (DNA): TGTGCCAGCAGCCAAGAAAGCGGGGGGTTCGCAGATACGCAGTATTTT.

The chain has TRBV15 and TRBJ2-1; 7 bases agree with TRBD2. V shed 4 bases, J shed 5 bases, and the junction held 8 bases outside the gene matches. Looked up from germline, CDR1 is LNHNV and CDR2 is YYDKDF (reference sequence). This CDR3 spans 15 amino acids. The chain's CDR3 is CATSIGLGPDNEQFF. The CDR3 coding sequence is TGTGCCACCAGCATAGGACTAGGTCCCGACAATGAGCAGTTCTTC. Combining the CDR3 with reference TRBV15 and TRBJ2-1 gives the whole variable domain DAMVIQNPRYQVTQFGKPVTLSCSQTLNHNVMYWYQQKSSQAPKLLFHYYDKDFNNEADTPDNFQSRRPNTSFCFLDIRSPGLGDTAMYLCATSIGLGPDNEQFFGPGTRLTVL.

Only a few counts were recorded for this clone. V and J are TRBV6-5 and TRBJ2-3; 11 bases line up with TRBD2. CDR3 size: 16 residues. V shed 4 bases and J 5 bases; nucleotides not matched to a gene: 8. From germline, CDR1 is MNHEY and CDR2 SVGAGI. This chain's CDR3 is CASSFSGGASGDTQYF. The CDR3 DNA reads as TGTGCCAGCAGTTTTAGCGGGGGGGCTTCCGGAGATACGCAGTATTTT.

The chain employs TRBV6-2 or TRBV6-3 and TRBJ2-3; 10 bases fit TRBD1. Germline trimming cut 6 bases from V and 6 bases from J; bases unmatched to any gene: 6. Germline CDR1 MNHEY, CDR2 SVGEGT. The CDR3 is 14 amino acids. CDR3 protein: CASSWTGGSDTQYF. CDR3 DNA: TGTGCCAGCAGCTGGACAGGGGGATCGGATACGCAGTATTTT.